This T cell receptor (beta chain) was captured by sequencing in a study of blood T cells in healthy people across ages. General study points: A roughly linear fall in TCR beta diversity per million T cells was seen with increasing age. Naive T cell percentage showed a strong correlation with the diversity of TCR beta. Comparison with aged donors showed that long-lived donors had more naive CD4+ cells and higher diversity.

Primers used in a second PCR of roughly 7 to 12 cycles were a sample-barcoded 5' primer and a J-beta primer mix. TCRdb reprocessed the 5' RACE reads via MiXCR and lists one record per CDR3 protein. The data contain 1.6 million or so distinct CDR3 sequences, about 31% of them seen just once; the ten biggest clones take up approximately 10%. From germline, CDR1 is LGHDT and CDR2 YNNKEL (reference sequence). Trimming cost V 10 bases and J 6 bases; bases outside gene matches: 6. This CDR3 has 12 amino acids. Comments on this clonotype: What it binds is unknown.

This receptor was taken from a young woman in good health. Material for sequencing was blood. V usage is TRBV3-1 and J usage is TRBJ2-1; TRBD2 matches 7 bases. The CDR3 loop reads CATAGDGNEQFF. The CDR3 nucleotides are TGTGCCACGGCGGGGGACGGCAATGAGCAGTTCTTC.